This TCR beta chain comes out of a study of cytomegalovirus exposure and HLA in healthy donors. Study summary: Early on, a data release was issued that held roughly 80 million unique TCRs from HLA-typed donors. Study-wide results and caveats: On later analysis, the bulk of CMV-associated TCR beta chains appeared to be HLA-restricted.

This CDR3 contains 16 residues. Trimming took off 2 bases at V and 5 bases at J, with 15 bases between the two ends. Germline assignment: CDR1 KGHSH and CDR2 LQKENI. It was with 60 Vbeta and 13 Jbeta primers that the PCR ran. Using immunoSEQ multiplex PCR, the repertoire was profiled, and TCRdb retains in-frame clones only, with some absent. The table lists approximately 190,000 clones, 82% of them singletons. Regarding this clone: The antigen is unknown.

Sequenced sample: PBMCs. The clonotype originates from a woman aged 18-29 years in good health and CMV-seronegative. The chain recombines TRBV18 with TRBJ2-2; perhaps TRBD1 as D (6 bases). The CDR3 DNA is TGTGCCAGCTCACCATATAACAGGGAAAATACCGGGGAGCTGTTTTTT. Translation gives CASSPYNRENTGELFF. The variable domain in full, completed from reference TRBV18 and TRBJ2-2, reads NAGVMQNPRHLVRRRGQEARLRCSPMKGHSHVYWYRQLPEEGLKFMVYLQKENIIDESGMPKERFSAEFPKEGPSILRIQQVVRGDSAAYFCASSPYNRENTGELFFGEGSRLTVL.